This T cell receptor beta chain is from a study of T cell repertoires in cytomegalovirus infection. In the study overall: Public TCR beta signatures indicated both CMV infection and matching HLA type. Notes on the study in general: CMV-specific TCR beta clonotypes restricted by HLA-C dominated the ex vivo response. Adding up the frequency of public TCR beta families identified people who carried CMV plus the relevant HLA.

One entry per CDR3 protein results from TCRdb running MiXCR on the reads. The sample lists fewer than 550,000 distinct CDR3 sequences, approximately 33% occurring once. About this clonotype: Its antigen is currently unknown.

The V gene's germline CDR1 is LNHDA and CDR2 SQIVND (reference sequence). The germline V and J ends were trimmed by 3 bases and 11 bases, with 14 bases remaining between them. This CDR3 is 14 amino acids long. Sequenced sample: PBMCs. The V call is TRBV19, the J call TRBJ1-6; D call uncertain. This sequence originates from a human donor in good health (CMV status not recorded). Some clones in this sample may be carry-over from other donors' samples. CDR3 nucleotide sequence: TGTGCCAGTAGTATTGGGTCGTCCGTGGCACCCCTCCACTTT. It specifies CASSIGSSVAPLHF.